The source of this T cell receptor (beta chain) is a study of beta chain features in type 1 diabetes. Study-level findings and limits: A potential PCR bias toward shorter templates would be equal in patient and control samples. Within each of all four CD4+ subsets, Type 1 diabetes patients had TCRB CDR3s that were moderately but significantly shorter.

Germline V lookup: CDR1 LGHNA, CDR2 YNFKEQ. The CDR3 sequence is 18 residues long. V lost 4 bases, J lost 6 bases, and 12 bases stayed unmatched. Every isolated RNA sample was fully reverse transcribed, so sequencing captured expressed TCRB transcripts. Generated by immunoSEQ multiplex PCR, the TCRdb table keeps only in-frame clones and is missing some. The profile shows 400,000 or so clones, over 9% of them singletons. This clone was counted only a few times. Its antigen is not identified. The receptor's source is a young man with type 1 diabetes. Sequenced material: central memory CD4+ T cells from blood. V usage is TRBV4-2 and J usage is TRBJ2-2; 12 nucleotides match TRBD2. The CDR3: CASSLGLAGTVAPGELFF. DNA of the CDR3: TGTGCCAGCAGCCTTGGACTAGCGGGAACAGTAGCCCCCGGGGAGCTGTTTTTT.